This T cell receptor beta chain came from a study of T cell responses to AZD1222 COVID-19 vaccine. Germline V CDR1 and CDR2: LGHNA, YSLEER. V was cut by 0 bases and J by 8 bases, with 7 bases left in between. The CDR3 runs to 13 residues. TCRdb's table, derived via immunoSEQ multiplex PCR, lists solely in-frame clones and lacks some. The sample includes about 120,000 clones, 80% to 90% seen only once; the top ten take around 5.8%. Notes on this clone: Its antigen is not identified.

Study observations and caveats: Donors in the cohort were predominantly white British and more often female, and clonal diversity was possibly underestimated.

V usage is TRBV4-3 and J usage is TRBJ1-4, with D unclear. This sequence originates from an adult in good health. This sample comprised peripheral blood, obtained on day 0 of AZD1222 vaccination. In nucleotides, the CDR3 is TGCGCCAGCAGCCAAGATCCTAGGGAAAAACTGTTTTTT. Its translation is CASSQDPREKLFF.